This is a list of T cell receptor beta chains from one sample in a study of blood T cell repertoires in COVID-19. Libraries were prepared by immunoSEQ multiplex PCR; TCRdb keeps only in-frame clonotypes and omits some of them. Here the sample spans more than 300,000 clones, around 86% being singletons. The sample was peripheral blood. These receptors all come from a woman between 45 and 60 years old with acute or convalescent COVID-19. Both conserved end residues are part of each CDR3. The D gene is left open where the match is weak. Expanded clones are given a class, and other clones once, few, many or no size at all.

v_gene	len	abundance	d_gene	j_gene	CDR3nt	CDR3aa
TRBV29-1	16	-	-	TRBJ2-6	TGCAGCGTTGAAGTTGGGCCGGCGACCGGGGCCAACGTCCTGACTTTC	CSVEVGPATGANVLTF
TRBV5-8	14	once	TRBD1	TRBJ2-5	TGTGCCAGCAGTCTCCGGGACAGGATAGAGACCCAGTACTTC	CASSLRDRIETQYF
TRBV27	13	-	-	TRBJ2-3	TGTGCCAGCAGTTTGTTGGGGGCTGGTACGCAGTATTTT	CASSLLGAGTQYF
TRBV2	13	-	-	TRBJ2-7	TGTGCCAGCAGCCGGGACATAACCTACGAGCAGTACTTC	CASSRDITYEQYF
TRBV7-2	15	-	TRBD1	TRBJ1-6	TGTGCCAGCAGCTTGACAGGGGGCGCCGTTTCACCCCTCCACTTT	CASSLTGGAVSPLHF
TRBV20-1	14	-	TRBD2	TRBJ2-1	TGCAGTGCTAGTTCGGCTAGCGGGACCCATGAGCAGTTCTTC	CSASSASGTHEQFF
TRBV27	12	-	-	TRBJ2-5	TGTGCCAGCAGTTTTCAGGGGAAGACCCAGTACTTC	CASSFQGKTQYF
TRBV28	16	-	TRBD2	TRBJ2-7	TGTGCCAGCAGTTTATATGCAGCGGGAGGTCGCTACGAGCAGTACTTC	CASSLYAAGGRYEQYF
TRBV27	15	-	-	TRBJ2-1	TGTGCCAGCAGTATAACGCAGGTCGCCGGCAATGAGCAGTTCTTC	CASSITQVAGNEQFF
TRBV27	14	-	TRBD2	TRBJ2-7	TGTGCCAGCAGTTGGACTAGCGGGAAGTACGAGCAGTACTTC	CASSWTSGKYEQYF
TRBV25-1	15	-	TRBD2	TRBJ2-7	TGTGCCAGCAGTGGAGGGACTAGCGGAACCTACGAGCAGTACTTC	CASSGGTSGTYEQYF
TRBV9	16	-	TRBD1	TRBJ2-2	TGTGCCAGCAGCGTAGGCCCAGGGGGCTTGGCCGGGGAGCTGTTTTTT	CASSVGPGGLAGELFF
TRBV15	14	-	-	TRBJ1-2	TGTGCCACCAGCAGAGAAAAGGGGTCTTTTGGCTACACCTTC	CATSREKGSFGYTF
TRBV5-1	12	few	-	TRBJ1-1	TGCGCCAGCAGTAACATGAACACTGAAGCTTTCTTT	CASSNMNTEAFF
TRBV9	15	-	TRBD2	TRBJ2-3	TGTGCCAGCAGCGTAATAAGCGGGAGGGCAGATACGCAGTATTTT	CASSVISGRADTQYF
TRBV6-1	13	-	-	TRBJ1-1	TGTGCCAGCAGTGAAGCGGGAGAGGGTGAAGCTTTCTTT	CASSEAGEGEAFF
TRBV5-1	14	-	TRBD1	TRBJ1-2	TGCGCCAGCAGCTTGGCGACAGGGGACTATGGCTACACCTTC	CASSLATGDYGYTF
TRBV7-2	16	-	-	TRBJ1-3	TGTGCCAGCAGCACGTATCATGGGAGAAGTGGAAACACCATATATTTT	CASSTYHGRSGNTIYF
TRBV11-2	15	-	-	TRBJ1-5	TGTGCCAGCAGCTCGCTTACAGGGCCCAATCAGCCCCAGCATTTT	CASSSLTGPNQPQHF
TRBV19	14	-	TRBD1	TRBJ1-3	TGTGCCAGTAGCCGGACAGGCTCTGGAAACACCATATATTTT	CASSRTGSGNTIYF
TRBV7-8	17	-	TRBD2	TRBJ2-7	TGTGCCAGCAGCCCCTCCTACATAGCGGGAATTAACTACGAGCAGTACTTC	CASSPSYIAGINYEQYF
TRBV2	16	-	-	TRBJ1-6	TGTGCCAGCAGGCCGGGGACTAGCTCCTATAATTCACCCCTCCACTTT	CASRPGTSSYNSPLHF
TRBV18	15	-	-	TRBJ1-4	TGTGCCAGCTCACCACGGGGGGGGGCAGGCGAAAAACTGTTTTTT	CASSPRGGAGEKLFF
TRBV15	14	-	-	TRBJ2-3	TGTGCCACCAGCATAGACGGGGTGGCAGATACGCAGTATTTT	CATSIDGVADTQYF
TRBV10-3	16	few	TRBD1	TRBJ1-3	TGTGCCATCAGTGGCGACAGGGCGAACTCTGGAAACACCATATATTTT	CAISGDRANSGNTIYF
TRBV11-2	15	few	-	TRBJ1-5	TGTGCCAGCAGCTTACGTCCAGGGATAGGTCAGCCCCAGCATTTT	CASSLRPGIGQPQHF